The 16 T cell receptor beta chains below were found in one sample sequenced in a study of CD8 T cells in ankylosing spondylitis. Antigen specificity for these receptors is unknown. Regarding the study as a whole: Ankylosing spondylitis blood appeared to be characterized by a TCR beta motif of under ten highly homologous variants.

In TCRdb, the 5' RACE reads were re-called with MiXCR into one record per CDR3 protein. The data show under 850,000 distinct CDR3 sequences, roughly 20% seen once. Sample: blood, either unsorted or a sorted T cell fraction (not recorded which). These receptors were collected from a male donor with ankylosing spondylitis.

The rearrangement links TRBV11-2 to TRBJ2-2; D is unclear. The V gene's germline CDR1 is SGHAT and CDR2 FQNNGV. This CDR3 is built from 14 residues. Trimming shortened V by 2 bases and J by 5 bases, and 9 bases separated the two germline ends. The CDR3 region is CASSLSMITGELFF. Written as DNA, the CDR3 is TGTGCCAGCAGCTTATCGATGATTACCGGGGAGCTGTTTTTT.

The chain is built from TRBV12-3 or TRBV12-4 and TRBJ1-5; D not resolved. The CDR3 covers 12 residues. The V gene lost 5 bases and the J gene lost 7 bases, with 9 bases spanning the gap. The CDR3 here is CASSPGRQPQHF. The CDR3 coding sequence is TGTGCCAGCAGTCCTGGACGGCAGCCCCAGCATTTT.

In this sample, this clonotype turned up once. The CDR3 reads CASSQLLAVQGEQFF. Here the CDR3 DNA reads TGTGCCAGCAGCCAACTACTAGCGGTCCAAGGGGAGCAGTTCTTC. The chain has TRBV4-2 and TRBJ2-1; the match to TRBD2 covers 8 bases. CDR1 and CDR2 from the germline V gene are LGHNA and YNFKEQ. The CDR3 covers 15 residues. With 2 bases clipped from V and 10 bases from J, the junction kept 10 bases outside the gene matches.

This chain connects TRBV5-6 to TRBJ2-1; D is undetermined. This CDR3 is built from 15 residues. With 5 bases removed from V and 2 bases from J, the gap between germline ends came to 14 bases. In germline, CDR1 is SGHDT, CDR2 YYEEEE. CDR3 coding DNA: TGTGCCAGCAGACTCGTGGACCGCCCCTACAATGAGCAGTTCTTC. The encoded protein is CASRLVDRPYNEQFF.

This clonotype came up a few times. This sequence joins TRBV11-1 and TRBJ2-3, with 8 bases identical to TRBD1. Per germline, CDR1 SGHAT and CDR2 FQDESV (reference sequence). This CDR3 is 14 amino acids long. The V gene end was trimmed by 3 bases and the J gene end by 6 bases; junction bases not matched to a gene: 5. The CDR3 DNA sequence: TGTGCCAGCAGCTTCGACAGGGGATGGGATACGCAGTATTTT. It specifies CASSFDRGWDTQYF.

The V and J genes are TRBV20-1 and TRBJ2-1, with D uncertain. Deletions cut 4 bases from V and 4 bases from J, with 11 bases between. The CDR3 totals 13 residues. Germline V CDR1 and CDR2: DFQATT, SNEGSKA (reference sequence). The CDR3 is CSATPEGYNEQFF. The CDR3 DNA reads TGCAGTGCTACTCCCGAAGGGTACAATGAGCAGTTCTTC.

This clonotype was recorded a few times. The rearrangement joins TRBV30 to TRBJ2-1; no clear D. This CDR3 comprises 13 residues. V lost 0 bases and J lost 3, with 6 bases in between. The germline CDR1 and CDR2 sequences are GTSNPN and SVGIG (reference sequence). The CDR3 spells CAWSVRRYNEQFF. DNA of the CDR3: TGTGCCTGGAGTGTACGGCGCTACAATGAGCAGTTCTTC.

V and J are TRBV4-1 and TRBJ1-5; D is unresolved. The V and J ends lost 4 bases and 4 bases respectively, with 14 bases between them. This CDR3 is 15 amino acids long. Germline V CDR1 and CDR2: MGHRA, YSYEKL. Here the CDR3 reads CASSRVPGPNQPQHF. Written as DNA, the CDR3 is TGCGCCAGCAGCCGCGTCCCTGGGCCGAATCAGCCCCAGCATTTT.

This chain uses TRBV5-1 with TRBJ1-2; D not certain. This CDR3 has 13 residues. V was trimmed by 1 base and J by 9 bases, leaving 13 bases between them. CDR1 SGHRS and CDR2 YFSETQ come from the germline V gene. The CDR3 loop reads CASSLTGKDSYTF. CDR3 in DNA: TGCGCCAGCAGCTTGACGGGGAAAGATAGCTACACCTTC.

This clonotype was observed a few times. The V and J genes are TRBV12-3 or TRBV12-4 and TRBJ2-7, with D perhaps matching TRBD1 or TRBD2 (5 bases each). Trimming shortened V by 5 bases and J by 3 bases, and 14 bases separated the two germline ends. The CDR3 has 14 residues. The CDR3 loop reads CASSLSGRHYEQYF. The CDR3 DNA reads TGTGCCAGCAGTCTCTCAGGGAGACACTACGAGCAGTACTTC.

This clonotype has a count of ten or more. The genes are TRBV2 and TRBJ1-6; TRBD1 might be the D (6 bases). Germline V gene data show CDR1 as SNHLY and CDR2 as FYNNEI. CDR3 length: 13 amino acids. CDR3 bases: TGTGCAGCTAACAGGGTAGAGAATTCACCCCTCCACTTT. This gives the protein CAANRVENSPLHF.

The chain carries TRBV2 and TRBJ2-1; 13 bases fit TRBD2. This CDR3 has 14 amino acids. V shed 6 bases, J shed 8 bases, and the junction held 4 bases outside the gene matches. The germline CDR1 and CDR2 sequences are SNHLY and FYNNEI. The CDR3 coding sequence is TGTGCCAGCAGAGGGACTAGCGGGATCTATGAGCAGTTCTTC. It encodes CASRGTSGIYEQFF.

This clonotype has only a few counts. The V gene is TRBV28, the J gene TRBJ2-5, with 9 bases matching TRBD1. Germline-derived CDR1 and CDR2 are MDHEN and SYDVKM. After removal of 3 bases from V and 4 bases from J, the junction contained 12 bases not matched to a gene. CDR3 length: 17 residues. CDR3 protein: CASSFLTGGAYGETQYF. The CDR3 DNA is TGTGCCAGCAGTTTTCTCACAGGGGGCGCGTACGGAGAGACCCAGTACTTC.

This sequence joins TRBV30 and TRBJ2-1; D is undetermined. The CDR3 runs to 12 residues. Germline values: CDR1 GTSNPN, CDR2 SVGIG (reference sequence). Trimming shortened V by 4 bases and J by 0 bases, and 4 bases separated the two germline ends. The CDR3 nucleotides are TGTGCCTGGACCCCCTCCTACAATGAGCAGTTCTTC. As protein: CAWTPSYNEQFF. The full variable domain, rest sourced from reference TRBV30 and TRBJ2-1, is SQTIHQWPATLVQPVGSPLSLECTVEGTSNPNLYWYRQAAGRGLQLLFYSVGIGQISSEVPQNLSASRPQDRQFILSSKKLLLSDSGFYLCAWTPSYNEQFFGPGTRLTVL.

The V gene is TRBV29-1, the J gene TRBJ2-2; 9 bases match TRBD2. V was clipped by 3 bases and J by 7 bases; unmatched bases: 6. The CDR3 is 14 residues long. Germline-derived CDR1 and CDR2 are SQVTM and ANQGSEA. CDR3 nucleotide sequence: TGCAGCGTTGATGGCGGGAGGGCCGGCGGGGAGCTGTTTTTT. Translation gives CSVDGGRAGGELFF.

The chain employs TRBV9 and TRBJ2-1, with D perhaps TRBD2 (6 bases). Trimming took off 4 bases at V and 4 bases at J, with 18 bases between the two ends. The CDR3 runs 16 residues. Germline V gene sequence: CDR1 SGDLS, CDR2 YYNGEE. CDR3 nucleotides: TGTGCCAGCAGCCCAGGAGGGCGAACAGGATACAATGAGCAGTTCTTC. Its translation is CASSPGGRTGYNEQFF. Drawing the rest from reference TRBV9 and TRBJ2-1, the complete variable domain is DSGVTQTPKHLITATGQRVTLRCSPRSGDLSVYWYQQSLDQGLQFLIQYYNGEERAKGNILERFSAQQFPDLHSELNLSSLELGDSALYFCASSPGGRTGYNEQFFGPGTRLTVL.